Listed below are T cell receptor beta chains from one sample, sequenced in a study of HIV-infected children after antiretroviral therapy interruption. MiXCR was run by TCRdb on the 3' RACE reads, yielding one entry per CDR3 protein. This sample yields around 41,000 distinct CDR3 sequences, of which less than 8.5% are seen a single time; about 0.91% belongs to the top ten. The sample here was CD45RA+ CD4+ T cells from PBMCs, pooled from several time points, taken from a donor given antiretroviral therapy, either interrupted or continuous. These receptor sequences come from a pool of human donors with HIV. Each CDR3 is given with its conserved first and last residue. D genes are given only for firm matches. Some rows have no size entry. The others give once, few or many, or a class for an expanded clone.

clone size: many; D gene: -; V gene: TRBV28; J gene: TRBJ1-1; CDR3 length: 16; CDR3 DNA: TGTGCCAGCAGTCCGTACTCCATTTGGGGGAACACTGAAGCTTTCTTT; CDR3 protein: CASSPYSIWGNTEAFF
clone size: many; D gene: -; V gene: TRBV2; J gene: TRBJ1-2; CDR3 length: 10; CDR3 DNA: TGTGCCAGCAGTCAATATGGCTACACCTTC; CDR3 protein: CASSQYGYTF
clone size: few; D gene: -; V gene: TRBV20-1; J gene: TRBJ1-5; CDR3 length: 14; CDR3 DNA: TGCAGTGCCGCGGTCGGGGGGCGGAATCAGCCCCAGCATTTT; CDR3 protein: CSAAVGGRNQPQHF
clone size: many; D gene: TRBD1; V gene: TRBV2; J gene: TRBJ1-4; CDR3 length: 15; CDR3 DNA: TGTGCCAGCAGTACCGGGACAGGGGGGAATGAAAAACTGTTTTTT; CDR3 protein: CASSTGTGGNEKLFF
clone size: many; D gene: -; V gene: TRBV6-6; J gene: TRBJ2-5; CDR3 length: 17; CDR3 DNA: TGTGCCAGCGGTGCATCGACTGGGGGGGCGAACCAAGACACCCAGTACTTT; CDR3 protein: CASGASTGGANQDTQYF
clone size: many; D gene: -; V gene: TRBV15; J gene: TRBJ2-3; CDR3 length: 16; CDR3 DNA: TGTGCCACCAGCACCTTTAGCAGGGAGGAGACAGATACGCAGTATTTT; CDR3 protein: CATSTFSREETDTQYF
clone size: many; D gene: -; V gene: TRBV11-2; J gene: TRBJ2-1; CDR3 length: 12; CDR3 DNA: TGTGCCAGCAGCCGCAATTTGGATGAGCAGTTCTTC; CDR3 protein: CASSRNLDEQFF
clone size: many; D gene: -; V gene: TRBV11-2; J gene: TRBJ1-5; CDR3 length: 14; CDR3 DNA: TGTGCCAGCAGCTTAGGATTGGGGAATCAGCCCCAGCATTTT; CDR3 protein: CASSLGLGNQPQHF
clone size: few; D gene: -; V gene: TRBV20-1; J gene: TRBJ1-6; CDR3 length: 13; CDR3 DNA: TGCAGTGCTAGACCAGGGGATAATTCACCCCTCCACTTT; CDR3 protein: CSARPGDNSPLHF
clone size: -; D gene: -; V gene: TRBV6-1; J gene: TRBJ2-4; CDR3 length: 15; CDR3 DNA: TGTGCCAGCAGTGATGAGGGCCGAGGGTTGAACATTCAGTACTTC; CDR3 protein: CASSDEGRGLNIQYF